This TCR beta chain was sequenced during a study of blood T cells in healthy people across ages. Notes on the study in general: Donors of long life had a larger count of naive CD4+ cells and greater diversity than aged donors.

The sample, approximately 10 milliliters of peripheral blood, was drawn from each donor. RNA extraction gave at least 5 micrograms of total RNA per sample. Concerning this clonotype: What it recognizes is unknown.

The germline V gene has CDR1 GTSNPN and CDR2 SVGIG (reference sequence). V was pared by 0 bases and J by 8 bases, with 5 bases of the junction left unmatched. This CDR3 contains 15 residues. PCR was performed a second time for roughly 7 to 12 cycles using a sample-barcoded 5' primer and a J-beta primer mix. A minimum of 2.5 million CDR3-containing paired-end reads was obtained for each sample. TCRdb passed the 5' RACE reads through MiXCR, listing each CDR3 protein once. The data show about 680,000 distinct CDR3 sequences, 49% seen once. The sample was blood. The source is a woman aged 55-75 years in good health. This chain links TRBV30 with TRBJ2-1; 12 bases map to TRBD2. In DNA form, the CDR3 reads TGTGCCTGGAGTGTAGTGGCTAGCGGGAGGGATGAGCAGTTCTTC. The encoded protein is CAWSVVASGRDEQFF.